The rows below give T cell receptor beta chains drawn from one sample of a study of metastatic and nonmetastatic thyroid tumors. TCRdb re-called clones from the PCR reads using MiXCR. The table shows about 82,000 clones, with around 12% occurring only once. The sequenced material came from tumor tissue. The receptors shown here come from a female donor with papillary thyroid cancer or a benign thyroid nodule (not recorded which). Some clones in this sample may be carry-over from other donors' samples. CDR3s include the opening cysteine and the closing phenylalanine or tryptophan. Each record gives: J gene, D gene, V gene, clone size, CDR3 protein, CDR3 DNA. A D gene is named only where the DNA matches it firmly. Clone sizes are given selectively: once, few, many, or a class where the clone is expanded.

J: TRBJ2-7
D: TRBD1
V: TRBV11-3
size: many
CDR3: CASSPWTGGNKQYF
DNA: TGTGCCAGCAGCCCCTGGACAGGGGGTAACAAGCAGTACTTC

J: TRBJ1-2
D: .
V: TRBV27
size: many
CDR3: CASSLLVGVGREDGYTF
DNA: TGTGCCAGCAGTTTATTAGTAGGCGTGGGCAGGGAGGATGGCTACACCTTC

J: TRBJ1-5
D: .
V: TRBV6-5
size: many
CDR3: CASSYSPEGNQPQHF
DNA: TGTGCCAGCAGTTACTCCCCTGAGGGGAATCAGCCCCAGCATTTT

J: TRBJ1-1
D: .
V: TRBV19
size: .
CDR3: CASSMVGVRKTEAFF
DNA: TGTGCCAGTAGTATGGTCGGGGTTCGGAAAACTGAAGCTTTCTTT

J: TRBJ2-3
D: TRBD2
V: TRBV6-1
size: many
CDR3: CASNGIAGSTDTQYF
DNA: TGTGCCAGCAATGGGATAGCGGGTAGCACAGATACGCAGTATTTT

J: TRBJ2-7
D: .
V: TRBV18
size: many
CDR3: CASSPDQGGEQYF
DNA: TGTGCCAGCTCACCAGACCAGGGCGGCGAGCAGTACTTC

J: TRBJ1-3
D: .
V: TRBV19
size: many
CDR3: CASNRGSGNTIYF
DNA: TGTGCCAGTAATAGGGGGTCCGGAAACACCATATATTTT

J: TRBJ1-5
D: .
V: TRBV27
size: many
CDR3: CASSSNSNQPQHF
DNA: TGTGCCAGCAGTTCCAATAGCAATCAGCCCCAGCATTTT

J: TRBJ1-4
D: .
V: TRBV28
size: many
CDR3: CASNNEKLFF
DNA: TGTGCCAGCAATAATGAAAAACTGTTTTTT

J: TRBJ2-7
D: .
V: TRBV15
size: many
CDR3: CATSRDVGTYEQYF
DNA: TGTGCCACCAGCAGAGATGTGGGGACCTACGAGCAGTACTTC

J: TRBJ2-7
D: .
V: TRBV3-1
size: many
CDR3: CASSQDSKQYF
DNA: TGTGCCAGCAGCCAAGATAGTAAGCAGTACTTC

J: TRBJ1-1
D: .
V: TRBV6-1
size: many
CDR3: CVSYLANWNTEAFF
DNA: TGTGTCAGCTATTTAGCTAACTGGAACACTGAAGCTTTCTTT

J: TRBJ2-5
D: .
V: TRBV6-5
size: many
CDR3: CASSRTVQETQYF
DNA: TGTGCCAGCAGCCGGACAGTTCAAGAGACCCAGTACTTC

J: TRBJ2-7
D: .
V: TRBV30
size: many
CDR3: CAWSTGTLGTYEQYF
DNA: TGTGCCTGGAGTACCGGGACATTGGGGACCTACGAGCAGTACTTC

J: TRBJ2-1
D: .
V: TRBV2
size: many
CDR3: CASSDGSTRDEQFF
DNA: TGTGCCAGCAGTGATGGGTCTACAAGGGATGAGCAGTTCTTC

J: TRBJ2-3
D: TRBD2
V: TRBV20-1
size: many
CDR3: CSAPSGTSTDTQYF
DNA: TGCAGTGCCCCTAGCGGGACTAGCACAGATACACAGTATTTT

J: TRBJ2-1
D: TRBD2
V: TRBV7-3
size: many
CDR3: CASSGIGLAGGEQFF
DNA: TGTGCCAGCAGCGGGATAGGGCTAGCGGGAGGGGAGCAGTTCTTC

J: TRBJ2-3
D: .
V: TRBV5-1
size: many
CDR3: CASSLDVTSDTQYF
DNA: TGCGCCAGCAGCTTGGATGTCACCAGCGATACGCAGTATTTT

J: TRBJ2-3
D: TRBD2
V: TRBV7-8
size: many
CDR3: CASSPGTSGSTDTQYF
DNA: TGTGCCAGCAGCCCCGGGACTAGCGGGAGCACAGATACGCAGTATTTT

J: TRBJ2-5
D: .
V: TRBV20-1
size: many
CDR3: CSAMALVVLETQYF
DNA: TGCAGTGCCATGGCCCTGGTGGTATTGGAGACCCAGTACTTC